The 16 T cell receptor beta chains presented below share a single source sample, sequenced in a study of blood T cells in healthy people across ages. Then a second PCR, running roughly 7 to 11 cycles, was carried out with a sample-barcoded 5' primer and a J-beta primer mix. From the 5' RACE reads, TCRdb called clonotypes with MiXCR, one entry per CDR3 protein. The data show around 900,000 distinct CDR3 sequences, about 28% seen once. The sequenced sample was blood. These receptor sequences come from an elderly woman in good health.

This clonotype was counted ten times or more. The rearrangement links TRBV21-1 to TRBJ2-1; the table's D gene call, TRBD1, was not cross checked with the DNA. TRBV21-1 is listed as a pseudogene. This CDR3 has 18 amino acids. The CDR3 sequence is CASSKEIAGAFIDNEQFF. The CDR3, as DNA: TGTGCCAGCAGCAAAGAGATCGCGGGGGCCTTTATCGACAATGAGCAGTTCTTC.

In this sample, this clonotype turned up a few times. This chain's CDR3 is CSARVGVTGTEAFF. In DNA, the CDR3 is TGCAGTGCTAGAGTTGGAGTAACGGGCACTGAAGCTTTCTTT. V is TRBV20-1 and J is TRBJ1-1; D gene ambiguous. This CDR3 contains 14 residues. From germline, CDR1 is DFQATT and CDR2 SNEGSKA (reference sequence). V was cut by 1 base and J by 4 bases, with 13 bases left in between.

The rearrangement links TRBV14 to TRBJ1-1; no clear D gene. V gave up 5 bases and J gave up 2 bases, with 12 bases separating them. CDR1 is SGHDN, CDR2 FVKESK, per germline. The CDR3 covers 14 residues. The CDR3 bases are TGTGCCAGCAGCAAAGGCGTCGTCAACACTGAAGCTTTCTTT. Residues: CASSKGVVNTEAFF.

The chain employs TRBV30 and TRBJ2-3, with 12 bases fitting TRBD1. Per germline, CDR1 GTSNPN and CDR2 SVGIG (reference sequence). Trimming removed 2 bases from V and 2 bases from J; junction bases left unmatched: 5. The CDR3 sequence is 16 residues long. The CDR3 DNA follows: TGTGCCTGGAGTAAGGGGACAGGGGGCATCACAGATACGCAGTATTTT. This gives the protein CAWSKGTGGITDTQYF.

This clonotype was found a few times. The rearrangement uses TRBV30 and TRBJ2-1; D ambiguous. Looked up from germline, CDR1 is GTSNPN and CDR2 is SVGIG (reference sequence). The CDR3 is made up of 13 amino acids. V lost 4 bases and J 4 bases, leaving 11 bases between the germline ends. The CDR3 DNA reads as TGTGCCTGGACCAACGGGCTTTACAATGAGCAGTTCTTC. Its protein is CAWTNGLYNEQFF.

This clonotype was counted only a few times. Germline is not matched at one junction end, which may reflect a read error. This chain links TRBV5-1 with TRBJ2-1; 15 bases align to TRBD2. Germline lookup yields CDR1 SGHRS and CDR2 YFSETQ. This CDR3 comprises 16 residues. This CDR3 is CACSTGLAGGPNEQFF. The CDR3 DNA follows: TGCGCCTGCAGCACCGGACTAGCGGGGGGGCCCAATGAGCAGTTCTTC.

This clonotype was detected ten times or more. CDR3: CSVPGLAGEADTQYF. CDR3 in DNA: TGCAGTGTACCAGGACTAGCGGGGGAAGCAGATACGCAGTATTTT. The chain is built from TRBV20-1 and TRBJ2-3, with 13 bases that match TRBD2. Germline V gene lookup returns CDR1 DFQATT and CDR2 SNEGSKA (reference sequence). The CDR3 contains 15 residues. Trimming removed 7 bases from V and 4 bases from J; junction bases left unmatched: 8.

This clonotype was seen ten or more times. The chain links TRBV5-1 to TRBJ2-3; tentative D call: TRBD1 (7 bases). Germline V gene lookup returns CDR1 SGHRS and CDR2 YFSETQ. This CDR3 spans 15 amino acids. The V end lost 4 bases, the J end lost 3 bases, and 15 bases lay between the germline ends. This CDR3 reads CASSPGQTSTDTQYF. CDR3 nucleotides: TGCGCCAGCAGCCCGGGACAGACTAGTACAGATACGCAGTATTTT. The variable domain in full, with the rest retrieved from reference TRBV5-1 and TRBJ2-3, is KAGVTQTPRYLIKTRGQQVTLSCSPISGHRSVSWYQQTPGQGLQFLFEYFSETQRNKGNFPGRFSGRQFSNSRSEMNVSTLELGDSALYLCASSPGQTSTDTQYFGPGTRLTVL.

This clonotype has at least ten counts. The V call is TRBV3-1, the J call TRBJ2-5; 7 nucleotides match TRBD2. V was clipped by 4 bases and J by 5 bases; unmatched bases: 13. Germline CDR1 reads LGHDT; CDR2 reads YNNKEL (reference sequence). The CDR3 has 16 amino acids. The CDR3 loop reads CASSLPGGGRSETQYF. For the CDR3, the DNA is TGTGCCAGCAGCCTTCCGGGCGGGGGTAGGTCGGAGACCCAGTACTTC.

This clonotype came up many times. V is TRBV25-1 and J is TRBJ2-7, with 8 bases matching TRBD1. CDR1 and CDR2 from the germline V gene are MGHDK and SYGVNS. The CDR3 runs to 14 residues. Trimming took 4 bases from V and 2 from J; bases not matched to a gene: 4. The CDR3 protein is CASSGDRRAYEQYF. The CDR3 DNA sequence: TGTGCCAGCAGTGGGGACAGGCGGGCCTACGAGCAGTACTTC.

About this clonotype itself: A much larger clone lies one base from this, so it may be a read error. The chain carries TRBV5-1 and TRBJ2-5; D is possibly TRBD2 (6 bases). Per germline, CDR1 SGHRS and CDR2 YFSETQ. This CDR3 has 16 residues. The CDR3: CAGSLGGRGGSETQYF. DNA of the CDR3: TGCGCCGGCAGCTTGGGTGGCAGAGGAGGGTCAGAGACCCAGTACTTC.

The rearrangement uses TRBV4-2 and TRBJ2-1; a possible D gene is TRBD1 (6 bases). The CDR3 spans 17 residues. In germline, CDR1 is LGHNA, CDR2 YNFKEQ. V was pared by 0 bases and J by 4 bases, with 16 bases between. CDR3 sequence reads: CASSQDPVGQLYNEQFF. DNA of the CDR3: TGTGCCAGCAGCCAAGATCCTGTAGGACAGTTATACAATGAGCAGTTCTTC.

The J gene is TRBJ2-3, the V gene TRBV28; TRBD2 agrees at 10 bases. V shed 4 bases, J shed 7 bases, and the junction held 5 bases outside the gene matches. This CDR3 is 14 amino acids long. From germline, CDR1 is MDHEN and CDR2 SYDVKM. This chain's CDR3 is CASSYLAGAHTQYF. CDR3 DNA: TGTGCCAGCAGTTATCTAGCGGGGGCACATACGCAGTATTTT.

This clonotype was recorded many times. The CDR3 nucleotides are TGTGCCAGCAGCCGCCAAAGTTGGGGGGCCAGGGCTACCGAGGAAGACGAGCAGTACTTC. Its protein is CASSRQSWGARATEEDEQYF. The chain links TRBV3-1 to TRBJ2-7, with D possibly being TRBD1 or TRBD2 (6 bases each). The CDR3 is made up of 20 amino acids. Germline CDR1 is LGHDT and CDR2 is YNNKEL (reference sequence). V lost 4 bases and J 5 bases, leaving 33 bases between the germline ends.

DNA for the CDR3: TGCAGTGCCCGGTGGAGGGGGGGAGGTCAGCAGTACTTC. Its translation: CSARWRGGGQQYF. The chain has TRBV20-1 and TRBJ2-5; tentatively, D is TRBD2 (7 bases). V shed 6 bases and J shed 11 bases, with 22 bases lying between them. The CDR3 spans 13 residues. The germline gives CDR1 DFQATT, CDR2 SNEGSKA (reference sequence).

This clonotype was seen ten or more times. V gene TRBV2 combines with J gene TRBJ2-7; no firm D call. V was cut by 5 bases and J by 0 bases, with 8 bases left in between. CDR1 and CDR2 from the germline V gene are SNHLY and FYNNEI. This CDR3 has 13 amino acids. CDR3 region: CASSWRASYEQYF. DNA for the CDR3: TGTGCCAGCAGTTGGCGAGCCTCCTACGAGCAGTACTTC.